The 17 T cell receptor beta chains given below trace back to one sample, sequenced in a study of response to subunit inactivated influenza vaccine. TCRdb re-derived calls from the RT-PCR reads in MiXCR, one entry per CDR3 protein. The data show roughly 190,000 distinct CDR3 sequences, 9.5% to 15% seen once. These data were also filed under a second study, of T cells expressing NK-cell markers. That investigation notes: Libraries used 5'RACE template switching adding universal primer site and UMIs.

This sample comprised CD8+ T cells sorted from PBMCs, obtained about 13 days after vaccination. These receptors were taken from a man aged 45 to 65 who received an inactivated influenza vaccine.

The sample holds many counts of this clonotype. The V call is TRBV20-1, the J call TRBJ2-2; D is perhaps TRBD2 (6 bases). With 0 bases removed from V and 6 bases from J, the gap between germline ends came to 11 bases. Germline values: CDR1 DFQATT, CDR2 SNEGSKA (reference sequence). The CDR3 covers 14 residues. The CDR3 DNA sequence: TGCAGTGCTAGAGATCTGCGGGAAGCCGGGGAGCTGTTTTTT. Translated, it gives CSARDLREAGELFF.

CDR3 protein: CASRLPGQGFRETQYF. The CDR3 bases are TGTGCCAGCAGATTACCGGGACAGGGTTTTCGAGAGACCCAGTACTTC. The chain combines TRBV12-3 or TRBV12-4 with TRBJ2-5; 9 nucleotides line up with TRBD1. The CDR3 is 16 residues long. The junction had 12 bases not matched to a gene; V was cut back by 6 bases and J by 4 bases.

This chain links TRBV27 with TRBJ2-3, with a possible D match to TRBD1 (5 bases). CDR1 MNHEY and CDR2 SMNVEV come from the germline V gene (reference sequence). The V and J ends lost 6 bases and 3 bases respectively, with 10 bases between them. The CDR3 runs 13 residues. The CDR3 loop reads CASRPSGTDTQYF. The CDR3, as DNA: TGTGCCAGCAGACCCTCAGGGACAGATACGCAGTATTTT.

This clonotype has just a few counts. The J gene is TRBJ2-7, the V gene TRBV7-9, with unresolved D. The CDR3 contains 14 residues. Trimming pared 4 bases from V and 1 base from J, leaving 11 bases between. Germline V gene data show CDR1 as SEHNR and CDR2 as FQNEAQ (reference sequence). In DNA form, the CDR3 reads TGTGCCAGCAGCTCCTCGGTGGTATCCTACGAGCAGTACTTC. It codes for CASSSSVVSYEQYF.

As DNA, the CDR3 is TGTGCCAGCAGCGTAGATTCGGGAGGGATCGAGCAGTACTTC. This gives the protein CASSVDSGGIEQYF. J is TRBJ2-7 and V is TRBV9; 8 positions match TRBD2. CDR3 length: 14 amino acids. Germline V lookup: CDR1 SGDLS, CDR2 YYNGEE. The J segment lost 6 bases and the V segment lost 0 bases, leaving 5 bases of the junction unmatched.

The chain is built from TRBV6-2 or TRBV6-3 and TRBJ1-5, with TRBD1 as a possible D gene (5 bases). Germline V gene sequence: CDR1 MNHEY, CDR2 SVGEGT. Trimming cost V 5 bases and J 5 bases, with 10 bases left between them. The CDR3 sequence is 13 residues long. This CDR3 reads CASSRGGHQPQHF. CDR3 in DNA: TGTGCCAGCAGTCGGGGGGGTCATCAGCCCCAGCATTTT.

This clonotype turned up a few times. The chain is built from TRBV20-1 and TRBJ2-7; 12 nucleotides line up with TRBD2. The ends lost 0 bases at V and 7 bases at J; junction bases unmatched: 7. Germline-derived CDR1 and CDR2 are DFQATT and SNEGSKA (reference sequence). CDR3 length: 15 residues. The CDR3 region is CSARDRTSGNREQYF. The CDR3 DNA sequence: TGCAGTGCTAGAGATAGGACTAGCGGGAATAGAGAGCAGTACTTC.

This clonotype showed up just a few times. The gene calls are TRBV10-3 and TRBJ1-4, with 8 bases aligning to TRBD1. The germline gives CDR1 ENHRY, CDR2 SYGVKD. Losses at the gene ends were 8 bases for V and 4 bases for J; bases not matched to a gene: 12. The length of the CDR3 is 16 residues. DNA of the CDR3: TGTGCCATCGGGTGGTGGCTGGGACAGGATAATGAAAAACTGTTTTTT. As protein: CAIGWWLGQDNEKLFF.

The gene calls are TRBV18 and TRBJ2-1, with D possibly TRBD1 on 5 matching bases. The germline V gene encodes CDR1 KGHSH and CDR2 LQKENI. The CDR3 runs to 16 residues. Trimming removed 2 bases at V and 0 bases at J, with 11 bases between. The CDR3 region has the DNA TGTGCCAGCTCACCAAGTGGGGCAAACTCCTACAATGAGCAGTTCTTC. It is translated as CASSPSGANSYNEQFF.

A few counts support this clonotype. The V and J genes are TRBV4-2 and TRBJ2-2; a weak D match, TRBD1 (6 bases). Germline values: CDR1 LGHNA, CDR2 YNFKEQ. Trimming cost V 0 bases and J 4 bases, with 15 bases left between them. This CDR3 spans 17 amino acids. The DNA for the CDR3 is TGTGCCAGCAGCCAAGATCCCCCAGGGGCCATCACCGGGGAGCTGTTTTTT. Its translation is CASSQDPPGAITGELFF.

This clonotype was seen a few times. V usage is TRBV13 and J usage is TRBJ2-5; D might be TRBD1 (7 bases). This CDR3 contains 13 residues. Between the trimmed V and J ends, which lost 5 bases and 9 bases, there was a span of 16 bases. CDR1 PRHDT and CDR2 FYEKMQ come from the germline V gene (reference sequence). The CDR3 spells CASSGDREAAQYF. As DNA, the CDR3 is TGTGCCAGCAGCGGAGACAGGGAGGCGGCCCAGTACTTC.

The J gene is TRBJ2-1, the V gene TRBV4-1, with D perhaps given as TRBD1 or TRBD2 (6 bases each). Germline CDR1 is MGHRA and CDR2 is YSYEKL. The CDR3 contains 15 residues. The germline V and J ends were trimmed by 3 bases and 2 bases, with 11 bases remaining between them. The CDR3 loop reads CASSQKGGAYNEQFF. CDR3 nucleotide sequence: TGCGCCAGCAGCCAGAAGGGGGGAGCCTACAATGAGCAGTTCTTC.

The chain carries TRBV30 and TRBJ2-1; TRBD2 is a possible D gene (6 bases). The CDR3 runs to 12 residues. Trimming stripped 7 bases from V and 6 bases from J, with 13 bases between. The V gene's germline CDR1 is GTSNPN and CDR2 SVGIG (reference sequence). The CDR3 protein is CASRDWLNEQFF. The CDR3 nucleotides read TGTGCCTCCCGGGACTGGCTCAATGAGCAGTTCTTC.

This clonotype was counted a few times. V usage is TRBV18 and J usage is TRBJ2-5; tentative D call: TRBD2 (6 bases). This CDR3 spans 14 amino acids. From germline, CDR1 is KGHSH and CDR2 LQKENI. Trimming removed 4 bases from V and 0 bases from J, with 9 bases in between. Here the CDR3 reads CASSRSSDQETQYF. The CDR3 DNA is TGTGCCAGCTCACGGTCTAGCGACCAAGAGACCCAGTACTTC.

V gene TRBV2 combines with J gene TRBJ1-2; 9 bases agree with TRBD1. The CDR3 is made up of 15 amino acids. V trimming: 5 bases; J trimming: 3 bases; junction bases outside the gene matches: 7. Germline V gene lookup returns CDR1 SNHLY and CDR2 FYNNEI. The CDR3 here is CASSQTGTGHYGYTF. CDR3 sequence (DNA): TGTGCCAGCAGTCAAACCGGGACAGGGCACTATGGCTACACCTTC. Drawing the rest from reference TRBV2 and TRBJ1-2, the complete variable domain is EPEVTQTPSHQVTQMGQEVILRCVPISNHLYFYWYRQILGQKVEFLVSFYNNEISEKSEIFDDQFSVERPDGSNFTLKIRSTKLEDSAMYFCASSQTGTGHYGYTFGSGTRLTVV.

The J gene is TRBJ2-1, the V gene TRBV7-2; TRBD2 agrees at 12 bases. Trimming took 5 bases from V and 6 from J; bases not matched to a gene: 5. Germline CDR1 is SGHTA and CDR2 is FQGNSA. This CDR3 contains 15 residues. CDR3: CASSLLAGGTNEQFF. CDR3 bases: TGTGCCAGCAGCCTGCTAGCGGGGGGGACCAATGAGCAGTTCTTC.

There are many counts of this clonotype. The V gene is TRBV7-9, the J gene TRBJ2-7; perhaps TRBD2 as D (6 bases). Germline assignment: CDR1 SEHNR and CDR2 FQNEAQ (reference sequence). This CDR3 has 12 residues. The V end lost 4 bases, the J end lost 10 bases, and 14 bases lay between the germline ends. CDR3 loop: CASSWDLNIQYF. The CDR3 DNA reads TGTGCCAGCAGCTGGGACTTGAATATTCAGTACTTC.